The entry that follows covers one T cell receptor beta chain sequence. There are many counts of this clonotype. Its antigen is still unknown. Base-call qualities are not available, and no considerably larger clone is one nucleotide away. This entry comes from a study of T cells after yellow fever vaccination (dated by TCRdb to the late 2010s). For context, the study as a whole: The SMART-Seq v4 Ultra Low Input RNA kit was used to prepare libraries from fractions with low cell numbers. Blood samples were taken at several timepoints before and after primary and secondary immunization, and bulk PBMC replicates and cell subsets were isolated. Two healthy male donors, one aged 18 to 30 and one aged 30 to 40 years, were included in the cohort. To track T-cell clones before and after primary and booster YFV17D yellow fever vaccination, bulk TCR alpha and beta repertoires were sequenced longitudinally. Overall results and qualifications from the work: Because only a couple of donors were included in the study, the extent to which the findings can be generalized is limited. Compared with the primary T-cell response, the secondary T-cell response was weaker but faster, peaking on day 5 rather than day 15. A small share of clonotypes was detected in both CD4 and CD8 compartments, with the overlap likely arising from convergent recombination. Most clones expanded after primary vaccination (around 96% of CD4 and around 88% of CD8) were re-detected after the booster, suggesting that broad memory maintenance occurred. FACS-sorted repertoires could contain abundant contaminating clonotypes from the bulk population, so computational filtering was required.

Trimming removed 0 bases from V and 10 bases from J, leaving 14 bases between the germline ends. The cysteine opens and the phenylalanine closes a CDR3 of 15 amino acids. The CDR3 DNA has 45 bases and is translated from base 1. The germline V gene specifies SGHRS as CDR1 and YFSETQ as CDR2. TCR cDNA was synthesized by 5'RACE template switching, which introduced a universal primer site and unique molecular identifiers. Priming for cDNA synthesis came from both the TCR alpha and TCR beta constant segments. Library amplification involved two PCR steps, and the second step added sample barcodes and sequencing adapters. Libraries were sequenced on Illumina HiSeq 2500 (2x100 bp) or NovaSeq (2x150 bp). The original pipeline was this. Reads were demultiplexed and collapsed into UMI consensus sequences with MIGEC, and V(D)J alignment was performed with MiXCR. Clonotypes responding to the vaccine were identified with edgeR on replicate PBMC samples, with the criteria of FDR below 0.01 and a log2 fold change above 5 up to day 15. Each bulk clonotype was labeled CD4 or CD8 based on which sequenced repertoire, CD4 or CD8, contained the clonotype at higher abundance. TCRdb redid the processing of the public reads, applying fastp at Q25 and MiXCR, and retained in-frame beta chains. When rows share a CDR3 protein, they turn into one entry using the most common DNA and genes. These V and J calls rely on TCRdb rather than the paper's analysis. For this sample there are 160,000 or so distinct CDR3 sequences; 6% to 7.5% appear just once. The biggest ten clones account for around 2.3% of the sample.

This specimen's treatment or condition label, interpreted: live attenuated yellow fever vaccine strain. PBMCs were isolated from peripheral blood using a standard Ficoll-Paque protocol. Dynabeads CD4 and CD8 positive selection kits were used to isolate the CD4 and CD8 T-cell fractions. TriZol was used to extract RNA from bulk PBMCs, CD4 and CD8 fractions, and dextramer-positive and dextramer-negative fractions. This clonotype was obtained from a man aged 18-30 years who received the YFV17D yellow fever vaccine. The chain employs TRBV5-1 and TRBJ1-6; no D gene can be assigned with confidence. The source material was CD4+ T cells sorted from PBMCs, sampled 5 days after the first yellow fever vaccination. The sequence in DNA is TGCGCCAGCAGCTTGGCCGCTGGGTCACCCTCACCCCTCCACTTT. Its translation reads: CASSLAAGSPSPLHF. The reference TRBV5-1 and TRBJ1-6 proteins fill in what lies around the CDR3, so the full variable domain reads KAGVTQTPRYLIKTRGQQVTLSCSPISGHRSVSWYQQTPGQGLQFLFEYFSETQRNKGNFPGRFSGRQFSNSRSEMNVSTLELGDSALYLCASSLAAGSPSPLHFGNGTRLTVT.